One sample yielded the 27 T cell receptor beta chains listed below, sequenced in a study of T cells in Graves' hyperthyroidism and ophthalmopathy. The investigators amplified TCR beta CDR3 regions from RNA transcripts. The HTBI set primed first-round TCR CDR3 RT-PCR. TCRdb itself ran the multiplex PCR reads through MiXCR, one entry per CDR3 protein. The sample yields about 200,000 distinct CDR3 sequences, 17% seen once. Sequenced: blood. The receptors were sampled from a woman between 50 and 59 years old with Graves' hyperthyroidism.

This clonotype was counted at least ten times. The chain recombines TRBV5-1 with TRBJ1-1; D ambiguous. V gave up 3 bases and J gave up 0 bases, with 6 bases separating them. CDR1 and CDR2 from the germline V gene are SGHRS and YFSETQ. The CDR3 runs 13 residues. The CDR3 nucleotides are TGCGCCAGCAGCTCGTACATGAACACTGAAGCTTTCTTT. Amino acids: CASSSYMNTEAFF.

CDR3 coding DNA: TGCAGTGCTAGGGGAATCGGGACTAGCGGGAGGATAGATACGCAGTATTTT. Its protein is CSARGIGTSGRIDTQYF. The chain joins TRBV20-1 to TRBJ2-3; 15 bases are a match to TRBD2. The CDR3 has 17 residues. The germline CDR1 and CDR2 sequences are DFQATT and SNEGSKA (reference sequence). Unmatched junction bases numbered 9, after V lost 3 bases and J lost 5 bases.

V gene TRBV9 combines with J gene TRBJ1-5, with no clear D. Trimming left V 0 bases short and J 1 base short, with 8 bases between. This CDR3 has 15 residues. CDR1 SGDLS and CDR2 YYNGEE come from the germline V gene. This CDR3 reads CASSVADGSNQPQHF. The CDR3 region has the DNA TGTGCCAGCAGCGTAGCGGATGGGAGCAATCAGCCCCAGCATTTT.

The sample holds many counts of this clonotype. Sequence at one end of the junction differs from germline and may be a read error. The rearrangement joins TRBV5-1 to TRBJ2-3; D not certain. CDR1 SGHRS and CDR2 YFSETQ come from the germline V gene. The length of the CDR3 is 12 residues. The chain's CDR3 is CASSFGTDTQYF. In DNA, the CDR3 is TGTGCCAGCAGCTTTGGTACAGATACGCAGTATTTT.

This sequence joins TRBV20-1 and TRBJ1-4; D remains unclear. The CDR3 is 12 amino acids. V dropped 3 bases and J dropped 2 bases, with 4 bases sitting between them. Germline CDR1 DFQATT, CDR2 SNEGSKA (reference sequence). The CDR3 region has the DNA TGCAGTGCTAGGGGGACTAATGAAAAACTGTTTTTT. This sequence encodes CSARGTNEKLFF.

This clonotype has at least ten counts. The chain carries TRBV6-1 and TRBJ1-1, with D perhaps TRBD1 (5 bases). The germline V gene has CDR1 MNHNS and CDR2 SASEGT. V was shortened by 6 bases and J by 0 bases, with 17 bases between the two germline ends. The CDR3 length is 16 residues. CDR3 sequence (DNA): TGTGCCAGCAGGCCTCGGGCGGGACGGATGAACACTGAAGCTTTCTTT. Protein product: CASRPRAGRMNTEAFF.

This clonotype has more than one count but fewer than ten. The chain joins TRBV4-2 to TRBJ2-4, with TRBD2 identical over 15 bases. J gave up 8 bases and V 4 bases, and 6 bases lay outside the gene matches. The germline V gene encodes CDR1 LGHNA and CDR2 YNFKEQ. The CDR3 extends over 16 amino acids. CDR3 DNA: TGTGCCAGCAGCCCCGGACTAGCGGGAGGGGTAGACATTCAGTACTTC. It translates to CASSPGLAGGVDIQYF.

This clonotype was counted ten times or more. CDR3 region: CASNRDFSTDTQYF. In nucleotides, the CDR3 is TGTGCCAGCAACCGGGACTTCAGCACAGATACGCAGTATTTT. The chain uses TRBV2 and TRBJ2-3, with D possibly being TRBD2 (6 bases). Per the germline V gene, CDR1 is SNHLY and CDR2 is FYNNEI. The V end lost 7 bases, the J end lost 0 bases, and 11 bases lay between the germline ends. CDR3 length: 14 amino acids. Full variable domain (missing parts from reference TRBV2 and TRBJ2-3): EPEVTQTPSHQVTQMGQEVILRCVPISNHLYFYWYRQILGQKVEFLVSFYNNEISEKSEIFDDQFSVERPDGSNFTLKIRSTKLEDSAMYFCASNRDFSTDTQYFGPGTRLTVL.

This clonotype was counted many times. The chain employs TRBV4-1 and TRBJ1-1; TRBD1 agrees at 9 bases. The CDR3 length is 15 residues. V dropped 4 bases and J dropped 3; count of bases not matched to a gene: 6. Germline lookup yields CDR1 MGHRA and CDR2 YSYEKL. The CDR3 loop reads CASSLGTGWYTEAFF. CDR3 DNA: TGCGCCAGCAGCCTTGGGACAGGGTGGTACACTGAAGCTTTCTTT.

The V call is TRBV28, the J call TRBJ1-6; weak D call: TRBD1 (6 bases). CDR1 MDHEN and CDR2 SYDVKM come from the germline V gene. Trimming removed 5 bases at V and 8 bases at J, with 22 bases between. The length of the CDR3 is 17 residues. The CDR3 is CASSSPGMTGADSPLHF. CDR3 in DNA: TGTGCCAGCAGTAGCCCGGGGATGACAGGAGCTGATTCACCCCTCCACTTT.

Ten or more counts support this clonotype. The chain has TRBV20-1 and TRBJ2-3; the D is unclear. CDR1 and CDR2 from the germline V gene are DFQATT and SNEGSKA (reference sequence). This CDR3 contains 13 residues. V lost 5 bases and J lost 2, with 11 bases in between. The CDR3: CSAPRPPTDTQYF. The CDR3 DNA sequence: TGCAGTGCTCCCCGGCCTCCCACAGATACGCAGTATTTT.

This chain uses TRBV20-1 with TRBJ2-6, with D uncertain. Germline CDR1 is DFQATT and CDR2 is SNEGSKA (reference sequence). Trimming pared 5 bases from V and 0 bases from J, leaving 11 bases between. CDR3 length: 15 residues. This chain's CDR3 is CSALVVNSGANVLTF. CDR3 bases: TGCAGTGCTCTAGTGGTGAACTCTGGGGCCAACGTCCTGACTTTC.

This clonotype appeared many times. The chain carries TRBV20-1 and TRBJ1-2, with D possibly TRBD1 on 6 matching bases. The germline V and J ends were trimmed by 1 base and 8 bases, with 17 bases remaining between them. CDR3 size: 14 residues. Germline CDR1 reads DFQATT; CDR2 reads SNEGSKA (reference sequence). CDR3 in amino acids: CSARVLKGVRGYTF. Written as DNA, the CDR3 is TGCAGTGCTAGAGTTCTAAAGGGGGTACGAGGCTACACCTTC.

The J gene is TRBJ2-7, the V gene TRBV7-9, with 12 bases matching TRBD1. J gave up 9 bases and V 3 bases, and 6 bases lay outside the gene matches. CDR1 is SEHNR, CDR2 FQNEAQ, per germline (reference sequence). The CDR3 totals 14 residues. The CDR3 sequence is CASSLGQGAVRQYF. The CDR3 nucleotides are TGTGCCAGCAGCTTGGGACAGGGGGCCGTGAGGCAGTACTTC.

This clonotype was recorded at least ten times. The V and J genes are TRBV7-2 and TRBJ1-1; no reliable D call. The V end lost 5 bases, the J end lost 6 bases, and 13 bases lay between the germline ends. The CDR3 is made up of 13 amino acids. Germline values: CDR1 SGHTA, CDR2 FQGNSA. CDR3 bases: TGTGCCAGCAGCCACCTCTCACGCCCTGAAGCTTTCTTT. Translation gives CASSHLSRPEAFF.

This clonotype occurred a few times. This chain uses TRBV29-1 with TRBJ1-5, with D possibly TRBD1 on 6 matching bases. Looked up from germline, CDR1 is SQVTM and CDR2 is ANQGSEA. V was cut by 5 bases and J by 4 bases, with 12 bases left in between. The length of the CDR3 is 13 residues. CDR3 protein: CSVNQGLNQPQHF. The CDR3 nucleotides read TGCAGCGTTAATCAGGGGTTAAATCAGCCCCAGCATTTT.

This clonotype was detected only a few times. CDR3 region: CSVEEKPSGANVLTF. The DNA of the CDR3 is TGCAGCGTTGAAGAGAAGCCCTCTGGGGCCAACGTCCTGACTTTC. The chain uses TRBV29-1 and TRBJ2-6; D not resolved. In germline, CDR1 is SQVTM, CDR2 ANQGSEA. With 0 bases removed from V and 0 bases from J, the gap between germline ends came to 6 bases. The CDR3 has 15 residues.

The chain joins TRBV18 to TRBJ1-2, with D perhaps TRBD1 (5 bases). The CDR3 has 12 residues. Germline assignment: CDR1 KGHSH and CDR2 LQKENI. V was pared by 8 bases and J by 4 bases, with 11 bases between. This CDR3 is CASHGGFYGYTF. CDR3 sequence (DNA): TGTGCCAGCCACGGGGGGTTCTATGGCTACACCTTC.

This clonotype was seen ten or more times. The V and J genes are TRBV7-6 and TRBJ2-7; the D gene is possibly TRBD2 (6 bases). The V gene's germline CDR1 is SGHVS and CDR2 FNYEAQ. The CDR3 covers 17 residues. Between the trimmed V and J ends, which lost 7 bases and 5 bases, there was a span of 27 bases. DNA of the CDR3: TGTGCCAGCACATCACTCGGCCGTCACGTAGCGGCCCACGAGCAGTACTTC. Its translation is CASTSLGRHVAAHEQYF.

The sample holds many counts of this clonotype. The V gene is TRBV20-1, the J gene TRBJ2-3; no clear D. There are 20 residues in the CDR3. V lost 0 bases, J lost 8 bases, and 33 bases lay in between. Germline lookup yields CDR1 DFQATT and CDR2 SNEGSKA (reference sequence). In DNA form, the CDR3 reads TGCAGTGCTAGAGATCCATACCGTCCGAGTAGCAGAGGTTATTTGGCTACGCAGTATTTT. It translates to CSARDPYRPSSRGYLATQYF.

The table lists this clonotype with many counts. The chain carries TRBV30 and TRBJ2-7; no firm D call. The CDR3 extends over 12 amino acids. Trimming cost V 2 bases and J 4 bases, with 9 bases left between them. The germline gives CDR1 GTSNPN, CDR2 SVGIG (reference sequence). In DNA form, the CDR3 reads TGTGCCTGGAGTCTGAAAGTTTACGAGCAGTACTTC. Its protein product is CAWSLKVYEQYF.

This clonotype was seen many times. The J gene is TRBJ1-1, the V gene TRBV5-1; 9 nucleotides agree with TRBD1. CDR3 size: 12 residues. Germline V gene sequence: CDR1 SGHRS, CDR2 YFSETQ. V lost 4 bases to trimming and J lost 10 bases; unmatched junction nucleotides: 5. In DNA, the CDR3 is TGCGCCAGCAGCCACAGGGGGCGCGGAGCTTTCTTT. This sequence encodes CASSHRGRGAFF.

This clonotype was counted many times. This rearrangement joins TRBV24-1 to TRBJ1-1; 8 bases match TRBD1. This CDR3 is built from 13 residues. With V trimmed by 7 bases and J by 0 bases, 0 bases remained unmatched. Germline CDR1 and CDR2: KGHDR and SFDVKD. CDR3 nucleotides: TGTGCCACCAGGGACAGGGTGAACACTGAAGCTTTCTTT. It translates to CATRDRVNTEAFF.

In this sample, this clonotype turned up many times. The J gene is TRBJ2-3, the V gene TRBV29-1, with 7 bases that match TRBD2. The CDR3 totals 12 residues. V gave up 6 bases and J gave up 1 base; unmatched junction bases: 1. Germline V lookup: CDR1 SQVTM, CDR2 ANQGSEA. The CDR3 DNA is TGCAGCGTCAGCGGGGGCACAGATACGCAGTATTTT. It yields the protein CSVSGGTDTQYF.

In this sample, this clonotype turned up a few times. The V gene is TRBV5-1, the J gene TRBJ2-5; D is ambiguous. Germline CDR1 and CDR2: SGHRS and YFSETQ. Trimming pared 2 bases from V and 2 bases from J, leaving 10 bases between. The CDR3 extends over 14 amino acids. The CDR3 coding sequence is TGCGCCAGCAGCTTTAAGGTGGGTCAAGAGACCCAGTACTTC. Translating it yields CASSFKVGQETQYF.

This clonotype was seen many times. The CDR3 DNA sequence: TGTGCCAGCAGGGACGGGCTAGCCACTTACAATGAGCAGTTCTTC. Protein sequence: CASRDGLATYNEQFF. The chain combines TRBV7-9 with TRBJ2-1, with D possibly matching TRBD2 (5 bases). Germline loops: CDR1 SEHNR, CDR2 FQNEAQ (reference sequence). Trimming took off 6 bases at V and 4 bases at J, with 16 bases between the two ends. This CDR3 spans 15 amino acids.

This clonotype was recorded at least ten times. The V call is TRBV5-1, the J call TRBJ2-7, with 12 bases that match TRBD1. CDR1 and CDR2 from the germline V gene are SGHRS and YFSETQ. Trimming cost V 4 bases and J 6 bases; bases outside gene matches: 8. This CDR3 has 15 residues. In DNA, the CDR3 is TGCGCCAGCAGCCCTGGGACAGGGGGCGCCTCCGAGCAGTACTTC. This sequence encodes CASSPGTGGASEQYF.